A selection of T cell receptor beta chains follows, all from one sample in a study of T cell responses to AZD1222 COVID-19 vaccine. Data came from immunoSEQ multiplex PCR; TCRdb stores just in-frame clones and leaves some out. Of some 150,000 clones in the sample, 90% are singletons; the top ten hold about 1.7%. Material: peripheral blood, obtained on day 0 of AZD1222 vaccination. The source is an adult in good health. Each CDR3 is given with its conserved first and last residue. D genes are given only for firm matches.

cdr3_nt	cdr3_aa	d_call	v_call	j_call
TGTGCCAGCAGCTTACGGGACAGGAGTACCAATGAGCAGTTCTTC	CASSLRDRSTNEQFF	TRBD1	TRBV11-2	TRBJ2-1
TGTGCCAGCAGCCCCGGGACAGGGGTCAGTGAGCAGTACTTC	CASSPGTGVSEQYF	TRBD1	TRBV13	TRBJ2-7
TGTGCCAGCAGTCTAGGGGGGAACACTGAAGCTTTCTTT	CASSLGGNTEAFF	.	TRBV28	TRBJ1-1
TGTGCCAGCAGCTTGGGACTGACACCGGGCTCATTCTCTGGAAACACCATATATTTT	CASSLGLTPGSFSGNTIYF	.	TRBV5-8	TRBJ1-3
TGTGCCAGCAGCTTAGAGGACAGGGCCGGTTTCGGTACCTTC	CASSLEDRAGFGTF	TRBD1	TRBV7-2	TRBJ1-2
TGTGCCAGCAGTTTCCGGGACAGGGAGTACTTC	CASSFRDREYF	TRBD1	TRBV12-3/TRBV12-4	TRBJ2-7
TGTGCCATCAGTGACCCCAGCGGAGGGACTGAAGCTTTCTTT	CAISDPSGGTEAFF	.	TRBV10-3	TRBJ1-1
TGTGCCAGCAGAGACCCGGGACTAGCGACCTACGAGCAGTACTTC	CASRDPGLATYEQYF	TRBD2	TRBV28	TRBJ2-7
TGTGCCAGCAGTCCCCGGTGGAATGAGCAGTTCTTC	CASSPRWNEQFF	.	TRBV27	TRBJ2-1
TGTGCCAGCAGCCTCGATTACGAGCAGTACTTC	CASSLDYEQYF	.	TRBV7-9	TRBJ2-7
TGTGCCAGCAGTGATTGGACAGTCTCCTACGAGCAGTACTTC	CASSDWTVSYEQYF	.	TRBV6-1	TRBJ2-7
TGTGCCAGCAGTGAGCTAACTGAAGCTTTCTTT	CASSELTEAFF	.	TRBV6-1	TRBJ1-1
TGCGCCAGCAGCCAAGATCTGGCTAGCGGGAGTGATGAGCAGTTCTTC	CASSQDLASGSDEQFF	TRBD2	TRBV4-3	TRBJ2-1
TGTGCCAGCAGCGTCCAGGGTTACGAGCAGTACTTC	CASSVQGYEQYF	.	TRBV21-1	TRBJ2-7
TGTGCCAGCAGCGTAGCCGGAGCTGGGGCCAACGTCCTGACTTTC	CASSVAGAGANVLTF	.	TRBV9	TRBJ2-6
TGTGCCAGCAGCCGCCGCTCTGGGGCCAACGTCCTGACTTTC	CASSRRSGANVLTF	.	TRBV27	TRBJ2-6